The clone carrying this T cell receptor beta chain has only a few counts. The limits of the CDR3 on the DNA are not certain, so only TCRdb's listed CDR3 is given. These data come from a study of T-cell reconstitution after alpha-beta-depleted transplantation in children. Including both end residues, the CDR3 is 17 amino acids long. During its preparation, the TCRbeta library received unique molecular identifiers. TCRdb reprocessed the PCR reads with MiXCR, giving one entry per CDR3 protein. Altogether 100,000 or so distinct CDR3 sequences are present, approximately 5.4% being singletons, with the ten largest covering roughly 5.5%.

The chain combines TRBV21-1 with TRBJ1-3. TRBV21-1 is a listed pseudogene. The clonotype was recovered from a female patient aged 2-15 years who had a stem cell transplant for Fanconi anemia, so the T cells may come from the graft donor. This material consisted of PBMCs, mostly from graft donor cells, taken 60 days after TCRalphabeta/CD19-depleted stem cell transplant. CDR3 amino acids: CASSKGVRVGFGNTIYF.